This T cell receptor beta chain was obtained from a study of blood T cell repertoires in COVID-19. Overall study context: The United States, Italy and Spain were the sources of the acute and convalescent COVID-19 samples. T cells, B-cell-depleted T cells, or PBMCs supplied cDNA or gDNA.

Germline V gene lookup returns CDR1 ENHRY and CDR2 SYGVKD. J gave up 5 bases and V 4 bases, and 7 bases lay outside the gene matches. The CDR3 is 14 amino acids. Clinical history reported by participants formed the basis on which cohorts were assigned. Original processing methods: Cell counts per sample came from amplifying reference gene primers. Repertoires were generated with immunoSEQ multiplex PCR, while TCRdb's copy carries only in-frame clones and drops some. V and J calls and clone size are copied from that table; D and trimming were computed from the DNA. The sample carries hundreds of thousands of clones, around 84% recorded once.

This TCR was sampled from a woman aged 45-60 years who had recovered from COVID-19. Material for sequencing was PBMCs or T cells enriched from blood (not recorded which). This rearrangement joins TRBV10-3 to TRBJ1-2; TRBD1 matches 7 bases. The CDR3 nucleotides read TGTGCCATCAGTGGACAGGGAATAAGATATGGCTACACCTTC. Translating it yields CAISGQGIRYGYTF.